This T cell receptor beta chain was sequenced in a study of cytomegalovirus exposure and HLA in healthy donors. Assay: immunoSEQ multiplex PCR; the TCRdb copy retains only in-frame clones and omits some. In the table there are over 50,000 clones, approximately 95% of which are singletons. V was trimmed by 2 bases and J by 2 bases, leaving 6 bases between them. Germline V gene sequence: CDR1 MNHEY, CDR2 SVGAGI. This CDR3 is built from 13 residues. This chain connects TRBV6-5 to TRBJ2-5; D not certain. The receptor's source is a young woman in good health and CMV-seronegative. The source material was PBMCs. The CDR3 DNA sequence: TGTGCCAGCAGTTACCCCCCACAAGAGACCCAGTACTTC. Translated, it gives CASSYPPQETQYF.